This is a list of T cell receptor beta chains from one sample in a study of vaccination and CD4 T cells after COVID-19. Antigen specificity for these receptors is unknown. In TCRdb, the PCR reads were re-called with MiXCR into one record per CDR3 protein. This sample carries over 9,000 distinct CDR3 sequences, around 70% of them seen once, and the ten largest clones take 30% to 40%. Sequencing was done on a sample of CD4+ T cells from blood, cultured in vitro. The receptors here all came from a human donor who had recovered from COVID-19. CDR3s include the opening cysteine and the closing phenylalanine or tryptophan. D genes are given only for firm matches. Part of the rows lack a size; the others show once, few, many or a class for expanded clones.

TRBV10-2,TRBD2,TRBJ2-3,.,TGCGCCAGCAGTGAGTCGGCGGTAGCGGGAGCCACAGATACGCAGTATTTT,CASSESAVAGATDTQYF
TRBV27,.,TRBJ1-1,.,TGTGCCAGCAGGAGGGCAGGGAACACTGAAGCTTTCTTT,CASRRAGNTEAFF
TRBV21-1,.,TRBJ1-3,few,TGTGCCAGCAGCAAGCAGGCCTCTGGAAACACCATATATTTT,CASSKQASGNTIYF
TRBV6-1,.,TRBJ1-5,.,TGTGCCAGCAGTCTCCGGAGTCGGGAATACAATCAGCCCCAGCATTTT,CASSLRSREYNQPQHF
TRBV28,.,TRBJ2-7,.,TGTGCCAGCAGTGGGAACAGGGATATCTCCTACGAGCAGTACTTC,CASSGNRDISYEQYF
TRBV10-3,TRBD1,TRBJ1-6,.,TGTGCCATCAGTGGGGGACAGGGGGGCCCAAATTCACCCCTCCACTTT,CAISGGQGGPNSPLHF
TRBV7-9,.,TRBJ2-3,.,TGTGCCAGCATCAAGCAGGGGCGGGGTAGCGCAGATACGCAGTATTTT,CASIKQGRGSADTQYF
TRBV7-2,.,TRBJ2-5,few,TGTGCCAGCAGCATGATCGCGACCCAGTACTTC,CASSMIATQYF
TRBV6-1,TRBD1,TRBJ1-6,.,TGTGCCAGCAGTGCCCGGGACAGGAATTCACCCCTCCACTTT,CASSARDRNSPLHF
TRBV20-1,TRBD1,TRBJ1-1,.,TGCAGTGCTAGAGGGGACAGGGCGGCTGAAGCTTTCTTT,CSARGDRAAEAFF
TRBV6-2/TRBV6-3,.,TRBJ2-3,once,TGTGCCAGCAAAGCTAGCAGTGCAGATACGCAGTATTTT,CASKASSADTQYF
TRBV6-5,.,TRBJ1-1,few,TGTGCCAACAGTTATTCGGTAGGGACTGAAGCTTTCTTT,CANSYSVGTEAFF
TRBV7-8,TRBD1,TRBJ1-5,.,TGTGCCAGCAGCCCGACAGGGGGGAATCAGCCCCAGCATTTT,CASSPTGGNQPQHF
TRBV2,.,TRBJ2-7,.,TGTGCCAGCCGCGCCCGGAGATTCTACGAGCAGTACTTC,CASRARRFYEQYF
TRBV27,.,TRBJ1-6,.,TGTGCCAGCAGTTTTCGAAATTCACCCCTCCACTTT,CASSFRNSPLHF
TRBV28,.,TRBJ1-2,.,TGTGCCAGCAGCCTCCGAACCAGTTATGGCTACACCTTC,CASSLRTSYGYTF